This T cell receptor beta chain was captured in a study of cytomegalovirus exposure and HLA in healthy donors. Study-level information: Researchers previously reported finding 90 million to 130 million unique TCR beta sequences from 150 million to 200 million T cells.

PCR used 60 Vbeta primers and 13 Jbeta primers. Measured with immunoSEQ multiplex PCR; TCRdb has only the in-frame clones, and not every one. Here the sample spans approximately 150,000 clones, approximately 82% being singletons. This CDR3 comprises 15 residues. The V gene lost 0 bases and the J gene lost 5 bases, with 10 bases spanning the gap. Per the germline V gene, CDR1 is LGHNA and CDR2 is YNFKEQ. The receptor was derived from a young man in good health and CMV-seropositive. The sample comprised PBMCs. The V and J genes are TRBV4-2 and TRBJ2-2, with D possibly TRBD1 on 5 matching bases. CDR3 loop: CASSQDVGPTGELFF. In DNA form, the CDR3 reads TGTGCCAGCAGCCAAGATGTGGGGCCTACCGGGGAGCTGTTTTTT.